This TCR beta chain was sequenced in a study of T cells after yellow fever vaccination. The CDR3 sequence is 14 residues long. Per the germline V gene, CDR1 is LGHNA and CDR2 is YSLEER. V was trimmed by 6 bases and J by 3 bases, leaving 13 bases between them. In TCRdb, the 5' RACE reads were re-called with MiXCR into one record per CDR3 protein. The sample has nearly 300,000 distinct CDR3 sequences, 7.5% to 9% seen once. This clonotype was observed a handful of times. Its antigen remains unidentified. Study-level findings and limits: The CD4 compartment and the CD8 compartment contained a small share of clonotypes in common. At 95% to 96% for CD4 and just over 85% for CD8, most primary-vaccination clones showed up again after the booster. Though weaker, the secondary response peaked faster, on day 5 versus 15.

This receptor was identified in a young man who received the YFV17D yellow fever vaccine. The specimen was CD4+ T cells sorted from PBMCs, collected 5 days after the yellow fever booster vaccination. The V gene is TRBV4-3, the J gene TRBJ2-3, with D perhaps being TRBD1 or TRBD2 (7 bases each). In nucleotides, the CDR3 is TGCGCCAGCAGGCAGGGGGGGCCGACAGATACGCAGTATTTT. Translation gives CASRQGGPTDTQYF.